This TCR beta chain was observed in a study of T cells in Graves' hyperthyroidism and ophthalmopathy. The study, taken as a whole, reports: Among clonotypes expanded in thyroid above 0.001, most were also found in blood.

TCR beta CDR3 region amplification was performed from RNA transcripts. HTBI primers were the set used in a first-round RT-PCR of the TCR CDR3. One entry per CDR3 protein, called by TCRdb with MiXCR from the multiplex PCR reads. The profile covers 250,000 to 300,000 distinct CDR3 sequences, with about 17% appearing a single time and less than 70% taken by the ten largest. Regarding this clonotype: Its target is unknown.

Trimming removed 2 bases from V and 4 bases from J, with 8 bases in between. The CDR3 is 13 amino acids. Germline CDR1 is MNHEY and CDR2 is SMNVEV (reference sequence). This TCR derives from a woman between 55 and 75 years old with Graves' ophthalmopathy. Sequencing was performed on blood. The chain uses TRBV27 and TRBJ1-1; D remains unclear. The CDR3 region is CASSLNYGTEAFF. The CDR3 DNA reads as TGTGCCAGCAGTTTAAATTATGGCACTGAAGCTTTCTTT.